This T cell receptor (beta chain) emerged from a study of cytomegalovirus exposure and HLA in healthy donors. The PCR was carried out with 60 Vbeta primers and 13 Jbeta primers. Sequencing used immunoSEQ multiplex PCR; TCRdb keeps in-frame clones, though not all of them. The repertoire consists of about 92,000 clones, with about two thirds occurring once and the leading ten covering 2.7%. This clone has only one observation. The CDR3 length is 22 residues. V lost 5 bases, J lost 3 bases, and 27 bases stayed unmatched. From germline, CDR1 is MGHRA and CDR2 YSYEKL. The sample taken for sequencing was PBMCs. The source of this sequence is a man over 45 in good health and CMV-seronegative. V is TRBV4-1 and J is TRBJ2-3; 9 bases line up with TRBD2. This CDR3 is CASSTPRPKLGGRAITTDTQYF. The CDR3 region has the DNA TGCGCCAGCAGCACTCCCCGTCCCAAGTTGGGCGGGAGGGCCATCACAACAGATACGCAGTATTTT.